This T cell receptor (beta chain) was found in a study of blood T cell repertoires in COVID-19. For the study at large: Acute and convalescent COVID-19 specimens originated in the United States, Italy and Spain. In each case, the material was cDNA or gDNA derived from T cells, B-cell-depleted T cells, or PBMCs.

The CDR3 has 12 residues. V gave up 9 bases and J gave up 1 base, with 7 bases separating them. Germline lookup yields CDR1 LNHDA and CDR2 SQIVND (reference sequence). Repertoires were generated with immunoSEQ multiplex PCR, while TCRdb's copy carries only in-frame clones and drops some. The sample consists of about 74,000 clones, about four fifths of them appearing once. Sequencing was performed on peripheral blood. The chain couples TRBV19 to TRBJ1-3; no firm D call. This receptor was identified in a human donor in a cohort sampled during active COVID-19. The CDR3 reads CASGVSGNTIYF. DNA of the CDR3: TGTGCCAGCGGGGTTTCTGGAAACACCATATATTTT. The variable domain in full, with the rest retrieved from reference TRBV19 and TRBJ1-3, is DGGITQSPKYLFRKEGQNVTLSCEQNLNHDAMYWYRQDPGQGLRLIYYSQIVNDFQKGDIAEGYSVSREKKESFPLTVTSAQKNPTAFYLCASGVSGNTIYFGEGSWLTVV.